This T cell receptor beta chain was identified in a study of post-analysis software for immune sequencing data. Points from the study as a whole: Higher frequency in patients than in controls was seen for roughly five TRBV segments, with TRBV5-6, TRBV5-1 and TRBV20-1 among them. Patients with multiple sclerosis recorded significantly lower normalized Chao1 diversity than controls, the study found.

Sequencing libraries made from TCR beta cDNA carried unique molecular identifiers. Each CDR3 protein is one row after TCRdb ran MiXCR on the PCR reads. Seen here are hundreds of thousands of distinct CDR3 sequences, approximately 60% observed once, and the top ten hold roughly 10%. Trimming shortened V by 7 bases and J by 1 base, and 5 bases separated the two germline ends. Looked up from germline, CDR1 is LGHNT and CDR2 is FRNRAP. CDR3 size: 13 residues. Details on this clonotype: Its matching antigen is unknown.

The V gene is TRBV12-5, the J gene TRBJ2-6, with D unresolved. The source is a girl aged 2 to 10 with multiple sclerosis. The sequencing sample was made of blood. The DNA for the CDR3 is TGTGCTAGTGTCACTTCTGGGGCCAACGTCCTGACTTTC. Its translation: CASVTSGANVLTF.